The 20 T cell receptor beta chains below were found in one sample sequenced in a study of shared clonotypes between healthy human individuals. Repertoires were generated with immunoSEQ multiplex PCR, while TCRdb's copy carries only in-frame clones and drops some. The sample comprises more than 2,000,000 clones, about 92% of which are singletons, and over 0.12% rests with the top ten. Sequencing was done on a sample of naive CD4+ T cells sorted from blood. Subset of the sample: CD45RA+ positively selected. These receptors all stem from a man aged 18 to 29 in good health.

Only one count was recorded for this clone. This same CDR3 is encoded by further DNA sequences in the sample. The chain combines TRBV7-9 with TRBJ2-7, with TRBD2 identical over 14 bases. The CDR3 contains 16 residues. J gave up 0 bases and V 5 bases, and 3 bases lay outside the gene matches. The germline CDR1 and CDR2 sequences are SEHNR and FQNEAQ (reference sequence). The CDR3 loop reads CASSLGLAGGSYEQYF. The CDR3 coding sequence is TGTGCCAGCAGCCTAGGACTAGCGGGGGGCTCCTACGAGCAGTACTTC.

The chain combines TRBV7-2 with TRBJ2-7; D remains ambiguous. The V end was cut by 4 bases, the J end by 8 bases, with 12 bases between. This CDR3 spans 12 amino acids. Germline V gene data show CDR1 as SGHTA and CDR2 as FQGNSA. This chain's CDR3 is CASSSDTPKQYF. CDR3 in DNA: TGTGCCAGCAGCTCCGACACTCCCAAGCAGTACTTC.

The gene calls are TRBV10-3 and TRBJ1-2; D may be TRBD1 (6 bases). The V gene lost 0 bases and the J gene lost 7 bases, with 12 bases spanning the gap. Germline V gene sequence: CDR1 ENHRY, CDR2 SYGVKD. CDR3 size: 14 residues. CDR3 residues: CAISESPGAPGYTF. As DNA, the CDR3 is TGTGCCATCAGTGAGTCCCCAGGGGCGCCTGGCTACACCTTC.

The chain has TRBV5-1 and TRBJ2-7; TRBD2 aligns across 11 bases. V lost 2 bases, J lost 6 bases, and 4 bases stayed unmatched. The CDR3 spans 14 residues. Germline-derived CDR1 and CDR2 are SGHRS and YFSETQ. This CDR3 reads CASSLLAGESEQYF. CDR3 sequence (DNA): TGCGCCAGCAGCTTACTAGCGGGAGAAAGCGAGCAGTACTTC.

The chain carries TRBV28 and TRBJ2-7; no clear D gene. The germline V gene has CDR1 MDHEN and CDR2 SYDVKM. The V end lost 9 bases, the J end lost 2 bases, and 14 bases lay between the germline ends. The CDR3 has 13 residues. The CDR3 nucleotides are TGTGCCAGTTGCCCTGCGCTAGCCTACGAGCAGTACTTC. Protein product: CASCPALAYEQYF.

The rearrangement links TRBV7-9 to TRBJ1-2, with 8 bases lining up with TRBD1. Per the germline V gene, CDR1 is SEHNR and CDR2 is FQNEAQ (reference sequence). The J segment lost 5 bases and the V segment lost 1 base, leaving 12 bases of the junction unmatched. The CDR3 sequence is 17 residues long. In DNA, the CDR3 is TGTGCCAGCAGCTTAGTCCCTGAGACAGGGGCAAGTTATGGCTACACCTTC. This gives the protein CASSLVPETGASYGYTF.

This clone has a single count. The V and J genes are TRBV18 and TRBJ1-5; 10 bases map to TRBD1. CDR1 is KGHSH and CDR2 is LQKENI in the germline V gene. V shed 6 bases and J 4 bases; nucleotides not matched to a gene: 9. The length of the CDR3 is 16 residues. This CDR3 is CASSHWGQGSNQPQHF. The CDR3 region has the DNA TGTGCCAGCTCCCACTGGGGACAGGGGTCGAATCAGCCCCAGCATTTT.

With respect to this clone: The sample has other DNA sequences that encode this CDR3 too. The chain uses TRBV20-1 and TRBJ2-7; D is undetermined. V gave up 5 bases and J gave up 3 bases, with 8 bases separating them. Germline V gene sequence: CDR1 DFQATT, CDR2 SNEGSKA (reference sequence). CDR3 length: 11 amino acids. CDR3 sequence (DNA): TGCAGTGCTCCGTCGCACTACGAGCAGTACTTC. Encoded protein: CSAPSHYEQYF.

This clone was recorded only once. The sample holds other DNA sequences that translate to the same CDR3. The rearrangement uses TRBV14 and TRBJ2-5; no reliable D call. Germline V gives CDR1 SGHDN, CDR2 FVKESK. The CDR3 extends over 11 amino acids. The V gene lost 4 bases and the J gene lost 2 bases, with 2 bases spanning the gap. CDR3 DNA: TGTGCCAGCAGCCTACAAGAGACCCAGTACTTC. Amino acids: CASSLQETQYF.

The rearrangement links TRBV6-5 to TRBJ1-1, with 11 bases lining up with TRBD1. The CDR3 has 15 residues. The germline gives CDR1 MNHEY, CDR2 SVGAGI. V trimming: 0 bases; J trimming: 6 bases; junction bases outside the gene matches: 3. CDR3 sequence (DNA): TGTGCCAGCAGTTACTCTTGGACAGGGGGCTCTGAAGCTTTCTTT. Translating it yields CASSYSWTGGSEAFF.

The chain carries TRBV7-2 and TRBJ1-6; 7 bases are a match to TRBD1. Trimming took 5 bases from V and 9 from J; bases not matched to a gene: 10. Germline V gives CDR1 SGHTA, CDR2 FQGNSA. This CDR3 is built from 15 residues. As DNA, the CDR3 is TGTGCCAGCAGCCCGGCGACAGGGTCAGGTTCACCCCTCCACTTT. It is translated as CASSPATGSGSPLHF.

The genes are TRBV30 and TRBJ1-4; D is perhaps TRBD1 (5 bases). Germline V CDR1 and CDR2: GTSNPN, SVGIG (reference sequence). The CDR3 sequence is 13 residues long. The V end was cut by 1 base, the J end by 10 bases, with 13 bases between. The CDR3 nucleotides read TGTGCCTGGAGTGCGAGGGGCGCAGGAAAACTGTTTTTT. Its protein product is CAWSARGAGKLFF.

This sequence joins TRBV5-4 and TRBJ1-6, with D possibly matching TRBD1 (6 bases). The CDR3 has 14 residues. The germline V gene has CDR1 SGHNT and CDR2 YYREEE (reference sequence). V lost 2 bases and J 7 bases, leaving 10 bases between the germline ends. In DNA, the CDR3 is TGTGCCAGCAGCTTTTTTGGGGGCAATTCACCCCTCCACTTT. Protein sequence: CASSFFGGNSPLHF.

With regard to this clone: At one of its ends the junction is not consistent with the germline gene, which may arise from a read error. This sequence joins TRBV29-1 and TRBJ2-6; D gene uncertain. This CDR3 has 15 residues. Per the germline V gene, CDR1 is SQVTM and CDR2 is ANQGSEA. CDR3 coding DNA: TGCAGCGTTGGGAGCATACAAAGTCGGGCCAACGTCATGACTTTC. Its translation: CSVGSIQSRANVMTF.

The rearrangement uses TRBV19 and TRBJ2-2; D may be TRBD1 (6 bases). V was cut by 4 bases and J by 0 bases, with 12 bases left in between. The CDR3 runs 16 residues. Germline CDR1 is LNHDA and CDR2 is SQIVND (reference sequence). CDR3 sequence: CASSTWTVANTGELFF. The CDR3, as DNA: TGTGCCAGTAGTACCTGGACAGTTGCGAACACCGGGGAGCTGTTTTTT. Full variable domain (outside the CDR3, taken from reference TRBV19 and TRBJ2-2): DGGITQSPKYLFRKEGQNVTLSCEQNLNHDAMYWYRQDPGQGLRLIYYSQIVNDFQKGDIAEGYSVSREKKESFPLTVTSAQKNPTAFYLCASSTWTVANTGELFFGEGSRLTVL.

V usage is TRBV6-6 and J usage is TRBJ1-5; 8 positions match TRBD1. The trim removed 2 bases at V and 7 bases at J, leaving 7 bases unmatched. This CDR3 has 15 residues. The germline V gene has CDR1 MNHNY and CDR2 SVGAGI (reference sequence). The CDR3 nucleotides read TGTGCCAGCAGTTACCCTGGACAGGGAGGGCAGCCCCAGCATTTT. This translates into CASSYPGQGGQPQHF.

The rearrangement joins TRBV7-8 to TRBJ2-5, with D tentatively TRBD1 (6 bases). CDR1 and CDR2 (germline): SGHVS, FQNEAQ. This CDR3 is 16 amino acids long. Deletions cut 2 bases from V and 1 base from J, with 14 bases between. The CDR3 region is CASSLSLTGSQETQYF. Written as DNA, the CDR3 is TGTGCCAGCAGCTTATCCTTAACAGGGAGCCAAGAGACCCAGTACTTC. Full variable domain (remainder filled in from reference TRBV7-8 and TRBJ2-5): GAGVSQSPRYKVAKRGQDVALRCDPISGHVSLFWYQQALGQGPEFLTYFQNEAQLDKSGLPSDRFFAERPEGSVSTLKIQRTQQEDSAVYLCASSLSLTGSQETQYFGPGTRLLVL.

About this clone: Other nucleotide sequences in the sample specify the same CDR3. The chain combines TRBV5-1 with TRBJ1-2, with D maybe TRBD1 (6 bases). In germline, CDR1 is SGHRS, CDR2 YFSETQ. The CDR3 has 13 residues. Trimming removed 4 bases at V and 4 bases at J, with 11 bases between. The CDR3: CASSLDSLYGYTF. The CDR3 DNA reads as TGCGCCAGCAGCCTGGACAGTCTCTATGGCTACACCTTC.

The chain links TRBV27 to TRBJ1-5; D is unresolved. Trimming shortened V by 3 bases and J by 0 bases, and 9 bases separated the two germline ends. Germline CDR1 MNHEY, CDR2 SMNVEV (reference sequence). CDR3 length equals 15 residues. CDR3 sequence reads: CASSLNRDSNQPQHF. Here the CDR3 DNA reads TGTGCCAGCAGTTTGAACCGGGATAGCAATCAGCCCCAGCATTTT.

The genes are TRBV19 and TRBJ2-1, with a possible D match to TRBD1 (5 bases). CDR1 is LNHDA, CDR2 SQIVND, per germline (reference sequence). The CDR3 is made up of 15 amino acids. V gave up 5 bases and J gave up 6 bases, with 17 bases separating them. CDR3 bases: TGTGCCAGTAGTCGGGCCGGCAGGGCAGGCAATGAGCAGTTCTTC. Protein sequence: CASSRAGRAGNEQFF.